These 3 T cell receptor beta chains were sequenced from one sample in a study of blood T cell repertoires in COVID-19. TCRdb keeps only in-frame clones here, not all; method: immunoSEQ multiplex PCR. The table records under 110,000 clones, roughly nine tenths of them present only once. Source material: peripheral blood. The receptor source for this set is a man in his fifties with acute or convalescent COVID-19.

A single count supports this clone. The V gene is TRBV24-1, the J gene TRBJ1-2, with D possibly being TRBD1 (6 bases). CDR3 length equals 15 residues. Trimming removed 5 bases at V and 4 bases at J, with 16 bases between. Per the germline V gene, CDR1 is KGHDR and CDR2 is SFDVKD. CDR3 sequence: CATSAPRGGSYGYTF. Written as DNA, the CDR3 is TGTGCCACCAGTGCCCCGAGGGGGGGGAGCTATGGCTACACCTTC.

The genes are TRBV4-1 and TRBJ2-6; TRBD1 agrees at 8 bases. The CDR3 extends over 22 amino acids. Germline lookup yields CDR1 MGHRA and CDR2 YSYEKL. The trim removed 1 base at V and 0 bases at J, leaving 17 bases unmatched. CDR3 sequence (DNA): TGCGCCAGCAGCCAAGTGGTCGGTGTTGGGGACAGGTCGGGCTCTGGGGCCAACGTCCTGACTTTC. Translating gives CASSQVVGVGDRSGSGANVLTF.

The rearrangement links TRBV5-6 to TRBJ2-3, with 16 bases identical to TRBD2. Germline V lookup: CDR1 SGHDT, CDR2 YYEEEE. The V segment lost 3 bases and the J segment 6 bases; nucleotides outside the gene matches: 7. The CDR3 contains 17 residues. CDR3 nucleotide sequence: TGTGCCAGCAGCTCCGGGACTAGCGGGGGGGCGAGGGATACGCAGTATTTT. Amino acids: CASSSGTSGGARDTQYF.